This TCR beta chain was recorded in a study of cytomegalovirus exposure and HLA in healthy donors. General study points: The classifier reportedly diagnosed cytomegalovirus status with high sensitivity and specificity.

Primers for the PCR totalled 60 Vbeta and 13 Jbeta. Libraries were prepared by immunoSEQ multiplex PCR; TCRdb keeps only in-frame clonotypes and omits some of them. Counted here are about 140,000 clones, around 79% occurring once; the ten biggest clones make up about 0.97%. This CDR3 has 15 amino acids. Germline lookup yields CDR1 SGDLS and CDR2 YYNGEE. V lost 4 bases, J lost 4 bases, and 9 bases stayed unmatched. In the case of this clone: The antigen remains unidentified.

This receptor was obtained from a man aged 18-30 years in good health and CMV-seronegative. The V call is TRBV9, the J call TRBJ2-3, with TRBD2 identical over 7 bases. The sample taken for sequencing was PBMCs. The CDR3 sequence is CASSPWGGEADTQYF. CDR3 DNA sequence: TGTGCCAGCAGCCCCTGGGGGGGGGAGGCAGATACGCAGTATTTT.